This entry describes one TCR beta chain. Trimming took 1 base from V and 5 from J, leaving 10 bases between them. This CDR3 has 14 amino acids. Germline CDR1 is SGHKS and CDR2 is YYEKEE (reference sequence). This sample was taken from a study of control samples from healthy donors and cancer patients. Libraries were prepared by immunoSEQ multiplex PCR; TCRdb keeps only in-frame clonotypes and omits some of them. Of just under 100,000 clones listed, just over 90% are singletons. The source material was blood. V and J are TRBV5-5 and TRBJ2-1; D is uncertain. This receptor was taken from a man between 18 and 35 years old in good health. CDR3: CASSLNPVDNEQFF. CDR3 DNA: TGTGCCAGCAGCTTGAATCCCGTCGACAATGAGCAGTTCTTC. The entire variable domain, with the rest obtained from reference TRBV5-5 and TRBJ2-1, is as follows: DAGVTQSPTHLIKTRGQQVTLRCSPISGHKSVSWYQQVLGQGPQFIFQYYEKEERGRGNFPDRFSARQFPNYSSELNVNALLLGDSALYLCASSLNPVDNEQFFGPGTRLTVL.